Detailed here is one T cell receptor (beta chain). This clonotype was seen only a few times. Its cognate antigen has yet to be identified. Per-base qualities were not stored, and no clone one base away is much larger. This specimen comes from a study of T-cell memory formation after mild COVID-19 (TCRdb year 2021). About the study as a whole: TCR sequence clusters from the two donors were largely donor specific. In a couple of donors, T-cell clones that expanded and contracted after mild COVID-19 were tracked by sequencing TCRalpha and TCRbeta repertoires over time. Two young, previously healthy adult volunteers, one female and one male, were included in the cohort.

PBMCs were isolated by Ficoll-Paque density gradient centrifugation. What the authors observed across the whole study: Contracting CD4+ clones were found mainly in CM and EM memory subsets, while CD8+ clones were enriched in EMRA. Balanced CD4/CD8 phenotypes were observed for clones contracting from day 15 to 85, whereas a bias towards CD4+ was observed for a second wave of clones expanding from day 15 to 37. SARS-CoV-2 specificity was not confirmed for the second-wave clones peaking on day 37. The study covered only a couple of mild cases, and larger cohorts including severe cases with pre-infection samples were considered necessary. Some responding clones were detected in pre-infection memory, which suggested that pre-existing cross-reactive memory T cells had joined the SARS-CoV-2 response.

Trimming removed 1 base from V and 7 bases from J, leaving 6 bases between the germline ends. Via the germline V gene (reference sequence), CDR1 is SEHNR and CDR2 FQNEAQ. The CDR3 covers 12 residues, taking in both the cysteine and the phenylalanine. Here the CDR3 DNA is all that survives: 36 bases in frame from base 1. For sequencing, an Illumina NovaSeq 6000 was employed. cDNA libraries for TCRalpha and TCRbeta were prepared by 5'RACE using constant-segment primers, with sample barcodes and unique molecular identifiers added. Trizol reagent was used to extract RNA from every sample. Amplification of the libraries took two PCR steps, and the second step added a second sample barcode plus Illumina TruSeq adapters. The libraries were sequenced on an Illumina NovaSeq using 2 x 150 bp paired-end reads. The original pipeline was this. Demultiplexing of reads and collapsing into UMI-guided consensus sequences were performed with migec v1.2.7. Using mixcr v2.1.11, UMI consensuses were aligned to TRA and TRB V and J templates and then assembled into clonotypes. Expanded or contracted clonotypes were those called significant by both edgeR and NoisET, with noise models trained on biological replicates. For edgeR calls, a false discovery rate-adjusted p below 0.01 and a log2 fold-change threshold of 1 were applied. PCA with hierarchical clustering of max-normalized trajectories of the 1000 most abundant clonotypes was used as exploratory dynamics analysis. Separately sequenced CD4+ and CD8+ repertoires were used to assign a CD4 or CD8 phenotype to each responding clone. TCRdb reprocessing: public reads trimmed at Q25 with fastp, clones called with MiXCR, in-frame beta chains kept. Rows are unified per CDR3 protein, each entry keeping the most common DNA and genes. The V and J calls follow TCRdb's processing rather than the paper's. This sample gives around 140,000 distinct CDR3 sequences in total; about a fifth of them show up just once. In total, the top ten clones hold around 2.4% of the sample.

Sequencing used PBMCs or a T cell subset sorted from them (not recorded which). The sequence joins TRBV7-9 to TRBJ2-3; the D gene remains uncertain. The source of this sequence is an adult woman who had mild COVID-19 (a few samples of this study predate the infection). The sample titles of this study are shuffled in the database, so cell type and time point are left out; the donor was told from shared clones. The encoded CDR3 is CASSLGPNTQYF. The nucleotide sequence reads TGTGCCAGCAGCTTAGGCCCGAATACGCAGTATTTT.